Following are 28 T cell receptor beta chains from one sample sequenced in a study of blood T cells in healthy people across ages. Sample-barcoded 5' priming and a J-beta primer mix drove a second PCR of roughly 7 to 11 cycles. TCRdb analysed the 5' RACE reads with MiXCR anew, one entry per CDR3 protein. The table shows 1.2 million to 1.5 million distinct CDR3 sequences, with 59% occurring only once. The source material was blood. Receptors were obtained from a man younger than 30 in good health.

This clonotype was observed a handful of times. The chain combines TRBV20-1 with TRBJ2-5; the D gene is possibly TRBD1 (6 bases). The V end was cut by 6 bases, the J end by 1 base, with 15 bases between. CDR3 length: 14 residues. In germline, CDR1 is DFQATT, CDR2 SNEGSKA (reference sequence). Here the CDR3 DNA reads TGCAGTGCGCCCAACAGGGTCCCCCAAGAGACCCAGTACTTC. This sequence encodes CSAPNRVPQETQYF.

The chain joins TRBV4-1 to TRBJ2-1; weak D call: TRBD2 (6 bases). CDR1 is MGHRA and CDR2 is YSYEKL in the germline V gene. Trimming pared 3 bases from V and 3 bases from J, leaving 27 bases between. This CDR3 spans 20 amino acids. In DNA, the CDR3 is TGCGCCAGCAGCCATGACTTAAGGGCAGGGCGGGGACCGGTCTACAATGAGCAGTTCTTC. It encodes CASSHDLRAGRGPVYNEQFF.

The rearrangement uses TRBV6-5 and TRBJ1-1; D gene uncertain. V shed 8 bases and J shed 2 bases, with 6 bases lying between them. Germline V gene data show CDR1 as MNHEY and CDR2 as SVGAGI. This CDR3 contains 11 residues. In DNA, the CDR3 is TGTGCCAGCGTCTTAAACACTGAAGCTTTCTTT. It encodes CASVLNTEAFF.

V usage is TRBV28 and J usage is TRBJ2-4; D gene unclear. This CDR3 spans 13 amino acids. V lost 7 bases and J lost 1, with 8 bases in between. Germline V gene data show CDR1 as MDHEN and CDR2 as SYDVKM. The CDR3 nucleotides read TGTGCCAGCAAAGAGGAGGCCAAAAACATTCAGTACTTC. This translates into CASKEEAKNIQYF.

The V gene is TRBV29-1, the J gene TRBJ2-1; D perhaps matches TRBD1 (6 bases). The CDR3 is 14 amino acids. The germline V gene has CDR1 SQVTM and CDR2 ANQGSEA. The V and J ends lost 5 bases and 6 bases respectively, with 17 bases between them. CDR3 DNA: TGCAGCGTTTCACAGGGATCGGGTGGCAATGAGCAGTTCTTC. It yields the protein CSVSQGSGGNEQFF.

The gene calls are TRBV10-3 and TRBJ1-1, with D perhaps TRBD1 (5 bases). The germline V gene encodes CDR1 ENHRY and CDR2 SYGVKD. Deletions cut 2 bases from V and 5 bases from J, with 15 bases between. The CDR3 contains 15 residues. This chain's CDR3 is CAISEPMGRGTEAFF. CDR3 sequence (DNA): TGTGCCATCAGTGAGCCTATGGGAAGGGGAACTGAAGCTTTCTTT.

The gene calls are TRBV7-6 and TRBJ2-7; D not certain. Trimming removed 5 bases at V and 0 bases at J, with 20 bases between. There are 17 residues in the CDR3. CDR1 and CDR2 from the germline V gene are SGHVS and FNYEAQ. CDR3 DNA sequence: TGTGCCAGCAGCGGCCCCCGGTTGTCCGGAAGCTCCTACGAGCAGTACTTC. The encoded protein is CASSGPRLSGSSYEQYF.

V and J are TRBV15 and TRBJ2-1; D possibly uses TRBD1 or TRBD2 (5 bases each). The CDR3 totals 13 residues. Germline V gene data show CDR1 as LNHNV and CDR2 as YYDKDF (reference sequence). Trimming took 5 bases from V and 9 from J, leaving 14 bases between them. The CDR3 nucleotides read TGTGCCACCAGCCGATGGGGGAGCGGTGAGCAGTTCTTC. Its translation is CATSRWGSGEQFF.

This clonotype was seen a handful of times. This chain uses TRBV4-1 with TRBJ2-7; TRBD1 might be the D (6 bases). The V gene's germline CDR1 is MGHRA and CDR2 YSYEKL. V was clipped by 0 bases and J by 0 bases, with 18 bases between them. CDR3 length equals 18 residues. CDR3 DNA sequence: TGCGCCAGCAGCCAAGATGCAGGGGCCAGAAGGAGCTCCTACGAGCAGTACTTC. The encoded protein is CASSQDAGARRSSYEQYF.

The chain joins TRBV4-1 to TRBJ2-4; D is uncertain. The closer fit of TRBJ2-7 to the DNA end suggests the J call may be wrong. Germline V CDR1 and CDR2: MGHRA, YSYEKL. This CDR3 comprises 14 residues. CDR3 protein: CASSPQSAFHEQYF. The CDR3 nucleotides read TGCGCCAGCAGCCCTCAATCAGCTTTTCACGAGCAGTACTTC.

This chain joins TRBV7-6 and TRBJ2-4; TRBD1 agrees at 10 bases. Matching the DNA end better, TRBJ2-7 makes the J call doubtful. From germline, CDR1 is SGHVS and CDR2 FNYEAQ. The CDR3 has 14 residues. The CDR3 coding sequence is TGTGCCAGCAGTTCGGGACAGGGGAACCACGAGCAGTACTTC. Amino acids: CASSSGQGNHEQYF.

The J gene is TRBJ2-1, the V gene TRBV12-3 or TRBV12-4, with 10 bases matching TRBD1. The CDR3 totals 18 residues. V was clipped by 5 bases and J by 8 bases; unmatched bases: 18. CDR3 coding DNA: TGTGCCAGCAGTCATCCCAACGATCGACAGGGGGCATTCGATGAGCAGTTCTTC. Amino acid sequence: CASSHPNDRQGAFDEQFF.

This chain uses TRBV11-1 with TRBJ1-2; 9 bases map to TRBD1. In germline, CDR1 is SGHAT, CDR2 FQDESV (reference sequence). Unmatched junction bases numbered 6, after V lost 5 bases and J lost 2 bases. The length of the CDR3 is 15 residues. In DNA form, the CDR3 reads TGTGCCAGCAGCCCCGGACAGGGGAGGAACTATGGCTACACCTTC. This sequence encodes CASSPGQGRNYGYTF.

The CDR3 region is CASSQDLSSISNQPQHF. Here the CDR3 DNA reads TGCGCCAGCAGCCAAGACTTGTCCAGCATTAGCAATCAGCCCCAGCATTTT. The chain has TRBV4-3 and TRBJ1-5; D gene uncertain. The germline V gene has CDR1 LGHNA and CDR2 YSLEER. The germline V and J ends were trimmed by 0 bases and 0 bases, with 12 bases remaining between them. This CDR3 comprises 17 residues.

The V and J genes are TRBV27 and TRBJ2-5, with 14 bases fitting TRBD2. J was trimmed by 5 bases and V by 5 bases; bases with no gene match: 16. The CDR3 length is 19 residues. Germline lookup yields CDR1 MNHEY and CDR2 SMNVEV (reference sequence). The CDR3 DNA sequence: TGTGCCAGCAGTCCCGGGACTAGCGGGGGACTGCCGCCAAAGGAGACCCAGTACTTC. It is translated as CASSPGTSGGLPPKETQYF.

The chain employs TRBV27 and TRBJ2-7; D is perhaps TRBD2 (6 bases). The CDR3 has 16 residues. The germline V gene encodes CDR1 MNHEY and CDR2 SMNVEV (reference sequence). With 0 bases removed from V and 3 bases from J, the gap between germline ends came to 15 bases. The CDR3 DNA reads as TGTGCCAGCAGTTTATCGGGACTTCCTAAGGACTACGAGCAGTACTTC. It codes for CASSLSGLPKDYEQYF.

The chain employs TRBV3-1 and TRBJ2-1, with D possibly TRBD2 on 6 matching bases. This CDR3 spans 17 amino acids. The V and J ends lost 2 bases and 0 bases respectively, with 14 bases between them. Germline CDR1 is LGHDT and CDR2 is YNNKEL (reference sequence). The CDR3 DNA follows: TGTGCCAGCAGCCAAACGGGAGCGGGCCGCTCCTACAATGAGCAGTTCTTC. It translates to CASSQTGAGRSYNEQFF.

V usage is TRBV5-1 and J usage is TRBJ2-5, with 9 bases lining up with TRBD2. This CDR3 is 14 amino acids long. The V gene end was trimmed by 4 bases and the J gene end by 4 bases; junction bases not matched to a gene: 5. Germline CDR1 and CDR2: SGHRS and YFSETQ. CDR3 region: CASSTYSGRETQYF. As DNA, the CDR3 is TGCGCCAGCAGCACATATAGCGGGAGAGAGACCCAGTACTTC.

The chain employs TRBV20-1 and TRBJ2-3; 11 bases align to TRBD1. V trimming: 3 bases; J trimming: 3 bases; junction bases outside the gene matches: 5. The germline gives CDR1 DFQATT, CDR2 SNEGSKA (reference sequence). The CDR3 contains 15 residues. The chain's CDR3 is CSASDRDRGTDTQYF. Here the CDR3 DNA reads TGCAGTGCTAGTGATAGGGACAGGGGGACAGATACGCAGTATTTT.

There are many counts of this clonotype. The chain uses TRBV7-2 and TRBJ2-7; D unresolved. V lost 5 bases and J 0 bases, leaving 8 bases between the germline ends. This CDR3 has 13 amino acids. Germline V gene data show CDR1 as SGHTA and CDR2 as FQGNSA. The DNA of the CDR3 is TGTGCCAGCAGCCCGCGGAGCTCCTACGAGCAGTACTTC. Protein: CASSPRSSYEQYF.

The chain recombines TRBV12-3 or TRBV12-4 with TRBJ1-2; 10 bases are a match to TRBD1. V gave up 4 bases and J gave up 4 bases; unmatched junction bases: 9. This CDR3 is 16 amino acids long. CDR3 amino acids: CASSWGAGQGPYGYTF. CDR3 sequence (DNA): TGTGCCAGCAGTTGGGGGGCGGGACAGGGGCCCTATGGCTACACCTTC.

A few counts support this clonotype. V and J are TRBV12-3 or TRBV12-4 and TRBJ2-3, with TRBD2 matching over 10 bases. V lost 2 bases and J lost 0; bases outside the gene matches: 11. The length of the CDR3 is 19 residues. CDR3 sequence reads: CASSLRWLAGALSTDTQYF. The CDR3 DNA is TGTGCCAGCAGTTTAAGGTGGCTAGCGGGGGCCCTAAGCACAGATACGCAGTATTTT.

V gene TRBV20-1 combines with J gene TRBJ2-3; the D gene is possibly TRBD1 (6 bases). V was shortened by 4 bases and J by 1 base, with 12 bases between the two germline ends. The CDR3 spans 14 residues. CDR1 is DFQATT, CDR2 SNEGSKA, per germline (reference sequence). CDR3 protein: CSATPGVGTDTQYF. Here the CDR3 DNA reads TGCAGTGCTACACCAGGGGTTGGCACAGATACGCAGTATTTT.

In this sample, this clonotype turned up a few times. The chain couples TRBV10-3 to TRBJ2-6; perhaps TRBD2 as D (6 bases). CDR3 length: 17 amino acids. In germline, CDR1 is ENHRY, CDR2 SYGVKD. Trimming stripped 6 bases from V and 0 bases from J, with 15 bases between. In DNA form, the CDR3 reads TGTGCCATCAGGCCGGGACTGACTCCCTCTGGGGCCAACGTCCTGACTTTC. It yields the protein CAIRPGLTPSGANVLTF.

In regard to this clonotype: A read error may produce the germline difference seen at one junction end. The chain recombines TRBV7-8 with TRBJ1-5; D perhaps matches TRBD1 (5 bases). Germline assignment: CDR1 SGHVS and CDR2 FQNEAQ. The CDR3 extends over 14 amino acids. The CDR3 sequence is CASRLGASNRPQHF. In nucleotides, the CDR3 is TGTGCCAGCAGACTAGGGGCTAGCAATCGGCCCCAGCATTTT. Complete variable domain (other parts from reference TRBV7-8 and TRBJ1-5): GAGVSQSPRYKVAKRGQDVALRCDPISGHVSLFWYQQALGQGPEFLTYFQNEAQLDKSGLPSDRFFAERPEGSVSTLKIQRTQQEDSAVYLCASRLGASNRPQHFGDGTRLSIL.

This clonotype was seen more than once but under ten times. V is TRBV27 and J is TRBJ2-7; D may be TRBD1 (6 bases). The CDR3 consists of 12 residues. In germline, CDR1 is MNHEY, CDR2 SMNVEV (reference sequence). Trimming cost V 7 bases and J 7 bases, with 14 bases left between them. In DNA form, the CDR3 reads TGTGCCAGCACAGGGGAGCGAGGAGAGCAGTACTTC. Translated: CASTGERGEQYF.

The chain uses TRBV6-5 and TRBJ2-7; 11 nucleotides agree with TRBD2. The CDR3 has 15 amino acids. Germline V gene lookup returns CDR1 MNHEY and CDR2 SVGAGI. The junction had 9 bases not matched to a gene; V was cut back by 4 bases and J by 7 bases. The CDR3 is CASSFGLAGPREQYF. For the CDR3, the DNA is TGTGCCAGCAGTTTCGGACTAGCGGGCCCCAGAGAGCAGTACTTC.

The chain recombines TRBV20-1 with TRBJ1-1; D is undetermined. The CDR3 runs 14 residues. CDR1 is DFQATT, CDR2 SNEGSKA, per germline (reference sequence). Trimming shortened V by 6 bases and J by 7 bases, and 21 bases separated the two germline ends. Here the CDR3 DNA reads TGCAGTGCCTCTGGCGGGAGCGAGCCATTTGAAGCTTTCTTT. Amino acids: CSASGGSEPFEAFF.